Shown below are 30 T cell receptor beta chains from a single sample sequenced in a study of Graves' ophthalmopathy and Graves' hyperthyroidism. CDR3 regions of TCR beta were amplified from RNA transcripts. HTBI primers primed a first-round RT-PCR, and a second-round multiplex PCR followed. Each CDR3 protein gets one entry after TCRdb re-called the multiplex PCR reads with MiXCR. In the table there are over a million distinct CDR3 sequences, about two fifths of which are singletons. The sample taken for sequencing was peripheral blood or thyroid tissue (not recorded which). The receptors stem from an adult man with Graves' hyperthyroidism.

The chain combines TRBV18 with TRBJ1-5; TRBD1 aligns across 8 bases. This CDR3 contains 15 residues. In germline, CDR1 is KGHSH, CDR2 LQKENI. Unmatched junction bases numbered 3, after V lost 3 bases and J lost 2 bases. DNA of the CDR3: TGTGCCAGCTCACCCGAGACAGGGGGCAATCAGCCCCAGCATTTT. Translation gives CASSPETGGNQPQHF.

This chain joins TRBV12-3 or TRBV12-4 and TRBJ2-2, with 12 bases fitting TRBD2. This CDR3 contains 18 residues. The J segment lost 7 bases and the V segment lost 2 bases, leaving 11 bases of the junction unmatched. The CDR3 protein is CASSLRGLAGGHGGELFF. For the CDR3, the DNA is TGTGCCAGCAGTTTAAGAGGGCTAGCGGGAGGGCATGGCGGGGAGCTGTTTTTT.

This clonotype was detected a few times. V and J are TRBV14 and TRBJ2-2; 11 bases are a match to TRBD1. Per germline, CDR1 SGHDN and CDR2 FVKESK. J gave up 3 bases and V 4 bases, and 4 bases lay outside the gene matches. The CDR3 loop spans 16 amino acids. The CDR3 reads CASSRTGGAYTGELFF. The CDR3, as DNA: TGTGCCAGCAGCCGGACAGGGGGCGCGTACACCGGGGAGCTGTTTTTT.

Of note for this clonotype: This may be a read error, as it is one base from a much larger clone. The chain joins TRBV7-9 to TRBJ1-1; D unclear. The CDR3 length is 15 residues. Per germline, CDR1 SEHNR and CDR2 FQNEAQ (reference sequence). V dropped 3 bases and J dropped 1 base, with 12 bases sitting between them. This CDR3 is CASSFYLTENTEAFF. For the CDR3, the DNA is TGTGCCAGCAGCTTTTACTTAACAGAGAACACTGAAGCTTTCTTT.

This clonotype was seen at least ten times. The chain has TRBV19 and TRBJ1-2, with D maybe TRBD1 (6 bases). Looked up from germline, CDR1 is LNHDA and CDR2 is SQIVND (reference sequence). The CDR3 is 14 residues long. With 3 bases removed from V and 6 bases from J, the gap between germline ends came to 14 bases. CDR3 sequence: CASSIGSGADGYTF. For the CDR3, the DNA is TGTGCCAGTAGTATTGGATCAGGGGCGGATGGCTACACCTTC.

Only a few counts were recorded for this clonotype. This rearrangement joins TRBV27 to TRBJ2-5, with unresolved D. The CDR3 has 13 residues. CDR1 is MNHEY and CDR2 is SMNVEV in the germline V gene (reference sequence). V dropped 4 bases and J dropped 4 bases, with 10 bases sitting between them. The CDR3: CASSSLAGETQYF. The CDR3 DNA reads TGTGCCAGCAGTTCCCTCGCAGGAGAGACCCAGTACTTC.

The chain employs TRBV5-1 and TRBJ2-7, with unresolved D. Germline V lookup: CDR1 SGHRS, CDR2 YFSETQ. The germline V and J ends were trimmed by 0 bases and 4 bases, with 11 bases remaining between them. This CDR3 contains 14 residues. The CDR3 sequence: CASSLEAPPYEQYF. CDR3 in DNA: TGCGCCAGCAGCTTGGAGGCTCCCCCTTACGAGCAGTACTTC.

Note on this clonotype: A much larger clone differs by one base, so this may be a read error. The genes are TRBV6-2 or TRBV6-3 and TRBJ2-7; 13 bases are a match to TRBD2. Losses at the gene ends were 4 bases for V and 6 bases for J; bases not matched to a gene: 3. Germline lookup yields CDR1 MNHEY and CDR2 SVGEGT. The CDR3 is 14 amino acids. CDR3 nucleotide sequence: TGTGCCAGCAGTTCGACTAGCGGGAGGCCCGAGCAGTACTTC. It translates to CASSSTSGRPEQYF.

This clonotype was seen many times. This chain connects TRBV19 to TRBJ1-5; D unresolved. This CDR3 has 14 residues. Germline V lookup: CDR1 LNHDA, CDR2 SQIVND (reference sequence). V lost 4 bases, J lost 3 bases, and 10 bases lay in between. The CDR3: CASSTGPVNQPQHF. In nucleotides, the CDR3 is TGTGCCAGTAGTACCGGACCGGTCAATCAGCCCCAGCATTTT. The full variable domain, in which reference TRBV19 and TRBJ1-5 provide the parts outside the CDR3, is DGGITQSPKYLFRKEGQNVTLSCEQNLNHDAMYWYRQDPGQGLRLIYYSQIVNDFQKGDIAEGYSVSREKKESFPLTVTSAQKNPTAFYLCASSTGPVNQPQHFGDGTRLSIL.

Regarding this clonotype: A much larger clone lies a single base off, so this may be a read error. The chain carries TRBV7-9 and TRBJ1-3; D ambiguous. The germline CDR1 and CDR2 sequences are SEHNR and FQNEAQ (reference sequence). This CDR3 is 13 amino acids long. The CDR3: CASTPWSGNTVYF. CDR3 sequence (DNA): TGTGCCAGCACCCCCTGGTCTGGAAACACCGTATATTTT.

This clonotype has ten or more counts. The chain uses TRBV7-2 and TRBJ2-7, with 10 positions matching TRBD1. V trimming: 5 bases; J trimming: 7 bases; junction bases outside the gene matches: 8. Germline V CDR1 and CDR2: SGHTA, FQGNSA. This CDR3 contains 14 residues. CDR3 coding DNA: TGTGCCAGCAGCCCATGGGACAGGGGTGGGGAGCAGTACTTC. Amino acids: CASSPWDRGGEQYF.

Worth noting for this clonotype: At one end the junction does not follow the germline gene, possibly because of a read error. This chain joins TRBV7-2 and TRBJ2-6, with a possible D match to TRBD2 (5 bases). Germline CDR1 reads SGHTA; CDR2 reads FQGNSA. This CDR3 region has 18 residues. The CDR3 DNA is TGCGCCAGCAGCCCGTCCGGGGTACCTAGCTCTGGGGCCAACGTCCTGACTTTC. Its translation: CASSPSGVPSSGANVLTF.

This clonotype was counted ten times or more. Here the CDR3 DNA reads TGTGCCAGCAGCTGGGGTCCGTTTAATTCACCCCTCCACTTT. It specifies CASSWGPFNSPLHF. This sequence joins TRBV11-2 and TRBJ1-6; D uncertain. The length of the CDR3 is 14 residues. Trimming stripped 4 bases from V and 6 bases from J, with 10 bases between. Germline assignment: CDR1 SGHAT and CDR2 FQNNGV.

The chain is built from TRBV20-1 and TRBJ2-5; 7 bases line up with TRBD2. CDR1 is DFQATT and CDR2 is SNEGSKA in the germline V gene (reference sequence). J was trimmed by 2 bases and V by 5 bases; bases with no gene match: 11. The CDR3 covers 15 residues. Written as DNA, the CDR3 is TGCAGTGCTGAGACTAGAGGGGACTATCAAGAGACCCAGTACTTC. This gives the protein CSAETRGDYQETQYF.

This clonotype was recorded at least ten times. The chain recombines TRBV5-5 with TRBJ1-1; 8 nucleotides match TRBD1. The V gene's germline CDR1 is SGHKS and CDR2 YYEKEE (reference sequence). The CDR3 contains 14 residues. V shed 5 bases and J 1 base; nucleotides not matched to a gene: 4. The CDR3: CASRVQGGNTEAFF. DNA for the CDR3: TGTGCCAGCAGGGTACAGGGGGGGAACACTGAAGCTTTCTTT.

This clonotype was seen many times. The J gene is TRBJ2-6, the V gene TRBV11-2, with 14 bases fitting TRBD2. CDR1 and CDR2 from the germline V gene are SGHAT and FQNNGV. J lost 2 bases, V lost 5 bases, and 5 bases had no gene match. There are 18 residues in the CDR3. The CDR3 here is CASSPGTSGRPGANVLTF. In DNA, the CDR3 is TGTGCCAGCAGCCCCGGGACTAGCGGGAGACCTGGGGCCAACGTCCTGACTTTC.

This clonotype was picked up many times. The chain employs TRBV15 and TRBJ2-5; possible D gene TRBD2, 6 bases. This CDR3 is built from 16 residues. Trimming removed 1 base at V and 2 bases at J, with 14 bases between. In germline, CDR1 is LNHNV, CDR2 YYDKDF (reference sequence). The chain's CDR3 is CATSRGGVGLQETQYF. The CDR3 DNA sequence: TGTGCCACCAGCAGAGGGGGGGTAGGGCTTCAAGAGACCCAGTACTTC.

This clonotype was picked up many times. This chain links TRBV20-1 with TRBJ2-5, with D unclear. The CDR3 sequence is 10 residues long. Looked up from germline, CDR1 is DFQATT and CDR2 is SNEGSKA (reference sequence). The CDR3 region is CSARQETQYF. In nucleotides, the CDR3 is TGCAGCGCTCGGCAAGAGACCCAGTACTTC.

This clonotype occurred many times. The V and J genes are TRBV7-6 and TRBJ1-5; a weak D match, TRBD1 (6 bases). Per germline, CDR1 SGHVS and CDR2 FNYEAQ. V was cut by 5 bases and J by 8 bases, with 16 bases left in between. CDR3 length: 14 residues. The CDR3 DNA is TGTGCCAGCAGCGGGACACTTACCGGGGAGCCCCAGCATTTT. Its protein product is CASSGTLTGEPQHF.

Many counts were recorded for this clonotype. The genes are TRBV25-1 and TRBJ2-7; D may be TRBD2 (6 bases). The CDR3 contains 12 residues. Trimming removed 6 bases at V and 2 bases at J, with 8 bases between. Germline lookup yields CDR1 MGHDK and CDR2 SYGVNS. The CDR3 sequence is CASSGRAYEQYF. As DNA, the CDR3 is TGTGCCAGCAGCGGGAGAGCCTACGAGCAGTACTTC.

This clonotype has a count of ten or more. The CDR3 spells CASSSATGERILTQYF. Here the CDR3 DNA reads TGTGCCAGCAGCTCTGCGACAGGGGAGCGCATATTGACCCAGTACTTC. The chain is built from TRBV7-6 and TRBJ2-5, with 8 bases that match TRBD1. The CDR3 runs 16 residues. In germline, CDR1 is SGHVS, CDR2 FNYEAQ. V shed 4 bases, J shed 7 bases, and the junction held 14 bases outside the gene matches. The full variable domain, its missing parts supplied by reference TRBV7-6 and TRBJ2-5, is GAGVSQSPRYKVTKRGQDVALRCDPISGHVSLYWYRQALGQGPEFLTYFNYEAQQDKSGLPNDRFSAERPEGSISTLTIQRTEQRDSAMYRCASSSATGERILTQYFGPGTRLLVL.

This CDR3 reads CASSVNHGQGSYEQYF. The CDR3 DNA follows: TGTGCCAGCAGTGTGAACCATGGACAGGGGAGCTACGAGCAGTACTTC. This chain links TRBV6-5 with TRBJ2-7; 9 bases map to TRBD1. With 5 bases clipped from V and 3 bases from J, the junction kept 11 bases outside the gene matches. The CDR3 runs to 16 residues. Germline lookup yields CDR1 MNHEY and CDR2 SVGAGI.

This clonotype was seen many times. The chain uses TRBV11-2 and TRBJ2-5; D perhaps matches TRBD1 (6 bases). CDR3 length: 13 amino acids. Germline assignment: CDR1 SGHAT and CDR2 FQNNGV. V was clipped by 5 bases and J by 3 bases, with 10 bases between them. The CDR3 DNA reads TGTGCCAGCAGCCGCCGACAGGAAGAGACCCAGTACTTC. Amino acids: CASSRRQEETQYF.

The chain employs TRBV20-1 and TRBJ2-5, with 14 bases fitting TRBD2. The germline V gene encodes CDR1 DFQATT and CDR2 SNEGSKA (reference sequence). The trim removed 6 bases at V and 7 bases at J, leaving 7 bases unmatched. This CDR3 is built from 14 residues. CDR3 DNA sequence: TGCAGTGCCCCGACTAGCGGGAGGGCGCCGACCCAGTACTTC. Amino acid sequence: CSAPTSGRAPTQYF.

The chain employs TRBV29-1 and TRBJ2-7, with 8 bases identical to TRBD1. CDR1 is SQVTM, CDR2 ANQGSEA, per germline. This CDR3 spans 17 amino acids. V gave up 0 bases and J gave up 2 bases; unmatched junction bases: 12. DNA for the CDR3: TGCAGCGTTGAAGATACCAAAACCGGGACAGGCCCCTACGAGCAGTACTTC. Encoded protein: CSVEDTKTGTGPYEQYF.

This clonotype was counted between two and nine times. The chain is built from TRBV15 and TRBJ2-3, with TRBD2 identical over 7 bases. The germline CDR1 and CDR2 sequences are LNHNV and YYDKDF (reference sequence). This CDR3 spans 19 amino acids. V was pared by 2 bases and J by 2 bases, with 16 bases of the junction left unmatched. DNA of the CDR3: TGTGCCACCAGCAGACCCCCTCCGAGGCGGGAGTTGGACACAGATACGCAGTATTTT. Protein product: CATSRPPPRRELDTDTQYF. The full variable domain, completed using reference TRBV15 and TRBJ2-3, is DAMVIQNPRYQVTQFGKPVTLSCSQTLNHNVMYWYQQKSSQAPKLLFHYYDKDFNNEADTPDNFQSRRPNTSFCFLDIRSPGLGDTAMYLCATSRPPPRRELDTDTQYFGPGTRLTVL.

A few counts support this clonotype. The chain combines TRBV12-3 or TRBV12-4 with TRBJ1-3, with D perhaps TRBD1 (5 bases). The CDR3 totals 15 residues. Deletions cut 6 bases from V and 2 bases from J, with 14 bases between. CDR3 bases: TGTGCCAGCAGGCCCCCGGGACGAACTGGAAACACCATATATTTT. Protein product: CASRPPGRTGNTIYF.

This clonotype was counted ten times or more. This sequence joins TRBV2 and TRBJ1-2; tentatively, D is TRBD1 (6 bases). The CDR3 is 11 residues long. The V end was cut by 6 bases, the J end by 8 bases, with 10 bases between. Germline CDR1 SNHLY, CDR2 FYNNEI. The CDR3 sequence: CASRQGWGYTF. CDR3 in DNA: TGTGCCAGCAGGCAGGGGTGGGGCTACACCTTC.

The J gene is TRBJ2-6, the V gene TRBV5-1; perhaps TRBD1 as D (6 bases). CDR3 size: 14 residues. V dropped 4 bases and J dropped 6 bases, with 11 bases sitting between them. Germline CDR1 SGHRS, CDR2 YFSETQ. CDR3 nucleotides: TGCGCCAGCAGCCGGACAGATCCGGCCAACGTCCTGACTTTC. It translates to CASSRTDPANVLTF.

Regarding this clonotype: A much larger clone differs by one base, so this may be a read error. V gene TRBV29-1 combines with J gene TRBJ2-7, with D perhaps matching TRBD1 (6 bases). V was clipped by 4 bases and J by 7 bases, with 17 bases between them. Germline lookup yields CDR1 SQVTM and CDR2 ANQGSEA. CDR3 size: 13 residues. CDR3 DNA: TGCAGCGTTGGACAAACAGGGTTTGGGGAGCAGTACTTC. Translation: CSVGQTGFGEQYF.